The subject of this entry is one T cell receptor beta chain. Its specificity is not known. The sample comes from a study of cytomegalovirus exposure and HLA in healthy donors. The V end was cut by 5 bases, the J end by 2 bases, with 15 bases between. Germline CDR1 MNHEY, CDR2 SMNVEV (reference sequence). CDR3 length: 15 amino acids. Study-wide results and limits: What TCR beta sequences reportedly achieved was accurate prediction of HLA-A and HLA-B alleles in most subjects.

PCR involved 60 Vbeta and 13 Jbeta primers. Produced via immunoSEQ multiplex PCR; TCRdb's table is partial and in-frame only. The sample yields approximately 110,000 clones, approximately 81% seen once. Unrecorded immune exposures were likely, despite nominal health at sampling. The clonotype was recovered from a woman younger than 30 in good health and CMV-seropositive. The chain joins TRBV27 to TRBJ2-5; maybe TRBD2 (5 bases). The sample was PBMCs. CDR3 in amino acids: CASSARTGLQETQYF. CDR3 nucleotide sequence: TGTGCCAGCAGTGCCCGGACTGGGTTGCAAGAGACCCAGTACTTC.